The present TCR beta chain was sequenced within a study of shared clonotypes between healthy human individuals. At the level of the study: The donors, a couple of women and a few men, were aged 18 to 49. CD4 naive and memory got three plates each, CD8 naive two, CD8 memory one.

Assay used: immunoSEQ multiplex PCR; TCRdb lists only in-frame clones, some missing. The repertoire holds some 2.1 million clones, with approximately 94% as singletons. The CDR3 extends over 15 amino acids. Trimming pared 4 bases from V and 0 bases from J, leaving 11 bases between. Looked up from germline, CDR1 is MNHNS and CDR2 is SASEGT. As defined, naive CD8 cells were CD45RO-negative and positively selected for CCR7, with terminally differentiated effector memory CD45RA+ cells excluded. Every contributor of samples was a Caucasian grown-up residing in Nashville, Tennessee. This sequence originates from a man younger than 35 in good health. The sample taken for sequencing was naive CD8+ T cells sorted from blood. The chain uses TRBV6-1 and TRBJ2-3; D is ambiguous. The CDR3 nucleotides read TGTGCCAGCAGTGTGCCGTGGGGAAGCACAGATACGCAGTATTTT. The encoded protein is CASSVPWGSTDTQYF.